The present TCR beta chain was sequenced within a study of T cell repertoires in ileal Crohn's disease. Findings and limits, study-wide: Endoscopic recurrence occurred in every patient whose clonality exceeded 26.8%.

Germline CDR1 MGHRA, CDR2 YSYEKL. The CDR3 covers 13 residues. With 0 bases removed from V and 3 bases from J, the gap between germline ends came to 5 bases. Time point in this sample: proximal margin of the surgical specimen (macroscopically non-inflamed). As for this clone: Antigen: not known.

The protocol was immunoSEQ multiplex PCR, while the TCRdb copy is restricted to in-frame clones and leaves out a portion. The data show approximately 7,000 clones, just under 75% seen once. This receptor was obtained from an adult with Crohn's disease. The rearrangement joins TRBV4-1 to TRBJ1-2; D is ambiguous. The sequenced sample consisted of ileal tissue. Written as DNA, the CDR3 is TGCGCCAGCAGCCAAGACAGCTACTATGGCTACACCTTC. It yields the protein CASSQDSYYGYTF.